This TCR beta chain emerged from a study of blood T cell repertoires in COVID-19. Overall study context: Italy, Spain and the United States were the sources of the convalescent and acute COVID-19 samples.

Germline V gene data show CDR1 as KGHSH and CDR2 as LQKENI. Trimming removed 4 bases from V and 1 base from J, with 23 bases in between. The CDR3 extends over 19 amino acids. Per the original methods: It was from reference gene primer amplification that nucleated cell counts were estimated. Repertoires were generated with immunoSEQ multiplex PCR, while TCRdb's copy carries only in-frame clones and drops some. V and J calls and clone size come straight from that table; D and trimming were deduced from the DNA. The sample has around 140,000 clones, roughly nine tenths seen once. Patients from Seattle were sampled longitudinally, starting during active infection.

J is TRBJ2-1 and V is TRBV18; D is possibly TRBD2 (6 bases). The specimen sequenced was peripheral blood. The TCR comes from a man aged 18-30 years with COVID-19, enrolled during active disease. Here the CDR3 reads CASSLWSREVVQSYNEQFF. CDR3 sequence (DNA): TGTGCCAGCTCACTTTGGAGCAGGGAGGTTGTTCAATCCTACAATGAGCAGTTCTTC.